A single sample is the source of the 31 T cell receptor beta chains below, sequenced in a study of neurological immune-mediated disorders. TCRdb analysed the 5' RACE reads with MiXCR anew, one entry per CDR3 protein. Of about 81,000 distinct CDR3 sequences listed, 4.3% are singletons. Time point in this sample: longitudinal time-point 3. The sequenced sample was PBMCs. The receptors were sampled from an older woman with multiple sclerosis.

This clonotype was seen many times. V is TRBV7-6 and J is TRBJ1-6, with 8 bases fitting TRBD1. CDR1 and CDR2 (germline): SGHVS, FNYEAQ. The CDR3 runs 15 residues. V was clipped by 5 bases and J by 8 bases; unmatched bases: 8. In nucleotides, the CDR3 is TGTGCCAGCAGCAGAGGACAGGGAGCCGATTCACCCCTCCACTTT. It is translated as CASSRGQGADSPLHF.

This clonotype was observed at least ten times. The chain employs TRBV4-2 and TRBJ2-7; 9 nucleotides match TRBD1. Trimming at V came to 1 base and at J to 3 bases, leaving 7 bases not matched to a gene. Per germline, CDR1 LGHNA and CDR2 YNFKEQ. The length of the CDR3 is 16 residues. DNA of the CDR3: TGTGCCAGCAGCCAAGTCTTAGGGACAGGGTACTACGAGCAGTACTTC. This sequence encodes CASSQVLGTGYYEQYF.

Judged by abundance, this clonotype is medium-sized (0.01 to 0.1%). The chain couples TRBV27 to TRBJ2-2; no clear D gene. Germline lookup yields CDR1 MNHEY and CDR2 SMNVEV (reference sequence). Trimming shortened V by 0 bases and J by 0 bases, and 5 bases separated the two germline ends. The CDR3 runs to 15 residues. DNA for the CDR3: TGTGCCAGCAGTTTATCCGGCGCGAACACCGGGGAGCTGTTTTTT. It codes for CASSLSGANTGELFF.

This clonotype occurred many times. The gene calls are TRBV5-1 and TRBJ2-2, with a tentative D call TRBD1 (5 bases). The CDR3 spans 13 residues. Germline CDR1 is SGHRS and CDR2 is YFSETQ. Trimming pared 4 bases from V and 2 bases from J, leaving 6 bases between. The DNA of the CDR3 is TGCGCCAGCAGCAGGGGTAACACCGGGGAGCTGTTTTTT. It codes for CASSRGNTGELFF.

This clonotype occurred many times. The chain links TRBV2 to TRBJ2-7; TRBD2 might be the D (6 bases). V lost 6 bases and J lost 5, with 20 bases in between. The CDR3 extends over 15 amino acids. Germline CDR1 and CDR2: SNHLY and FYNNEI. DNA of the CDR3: TGTGCCAGCAGGGTGGAGGGGACCCACGCCGACGAGCAGTACTTC. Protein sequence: CASRVEGTHADEQYF.

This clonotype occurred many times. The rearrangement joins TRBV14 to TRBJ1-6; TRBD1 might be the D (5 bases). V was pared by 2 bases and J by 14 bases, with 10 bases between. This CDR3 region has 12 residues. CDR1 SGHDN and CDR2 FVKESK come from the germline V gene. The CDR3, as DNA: TGTGCCAGCAGCCAACAGGGTTTAGCCCTCCACTTT. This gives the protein CASSQQGLALHF.

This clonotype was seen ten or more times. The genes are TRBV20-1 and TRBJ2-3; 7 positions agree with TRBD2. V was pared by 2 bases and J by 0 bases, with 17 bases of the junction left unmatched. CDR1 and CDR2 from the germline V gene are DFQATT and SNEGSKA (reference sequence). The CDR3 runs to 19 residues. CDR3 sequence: CSARPPTFRLASSTDTQYF. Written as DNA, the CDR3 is TGCAGTGCTAGACCCCCGACTTTCCGACTAGCCTCTAGCACAGATACGCAGTATTTT.

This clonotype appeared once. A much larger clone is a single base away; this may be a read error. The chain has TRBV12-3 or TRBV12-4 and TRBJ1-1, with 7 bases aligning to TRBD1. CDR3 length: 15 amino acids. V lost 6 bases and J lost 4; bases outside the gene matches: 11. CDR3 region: CASRPYQGGGTEAFF. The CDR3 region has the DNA TGTGCCAGCAGACCTTACCAGGGGGGAGGCACTGAAGCTTTCTTT.

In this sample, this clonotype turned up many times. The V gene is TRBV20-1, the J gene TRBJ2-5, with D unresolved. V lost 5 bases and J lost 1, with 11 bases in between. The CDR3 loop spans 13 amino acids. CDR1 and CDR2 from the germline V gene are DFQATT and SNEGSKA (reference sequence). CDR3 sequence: CSAFSATQETQYF. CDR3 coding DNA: TGCAGTGCTTTTTCGGCCACCCAAGAGACCCAGTACTTC.

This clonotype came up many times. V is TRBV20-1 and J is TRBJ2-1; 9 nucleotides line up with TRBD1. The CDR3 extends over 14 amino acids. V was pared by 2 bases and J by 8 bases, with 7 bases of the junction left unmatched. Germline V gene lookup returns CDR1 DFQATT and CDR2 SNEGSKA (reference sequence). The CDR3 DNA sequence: TGCAGTGCTAGACGCGGGACAGGGTACGATGAGCAGTTCTTC. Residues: CSARRGTGYDEQFF.

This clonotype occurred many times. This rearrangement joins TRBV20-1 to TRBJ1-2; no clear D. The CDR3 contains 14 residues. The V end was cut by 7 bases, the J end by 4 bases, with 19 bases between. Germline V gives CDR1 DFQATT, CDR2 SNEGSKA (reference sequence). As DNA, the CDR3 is TGCAGTGTAACGACGACCGACACGTTCTATGGCTACACCTTC. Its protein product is CSVTTTDTFYGYTF.

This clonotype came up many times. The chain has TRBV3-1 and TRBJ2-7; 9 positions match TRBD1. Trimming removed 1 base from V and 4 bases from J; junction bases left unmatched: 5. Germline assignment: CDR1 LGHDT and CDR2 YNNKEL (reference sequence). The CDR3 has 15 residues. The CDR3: CASSQVPGQGYEQYF. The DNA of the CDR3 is TGTGCCAGCAGCCAAGTACCGGGACAGGGATACGAGCAGTACTTC.

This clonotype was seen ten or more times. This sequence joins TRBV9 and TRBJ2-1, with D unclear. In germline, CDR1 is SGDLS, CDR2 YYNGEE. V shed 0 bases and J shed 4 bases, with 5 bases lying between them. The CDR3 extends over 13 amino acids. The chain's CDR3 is CASSVAGYNEQFF. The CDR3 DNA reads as TGTGCCAGCAGCGTAGCAGGATACAATGAGCAGTTCTTC. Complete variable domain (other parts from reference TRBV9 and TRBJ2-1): DSGVTQTPKHLITATGQRVTLRCSPRSGDLSVYWYQQSLDQGLQFLIQYYNGEERAKGNILERFSAQQFPDLHSELNLSSLELGDSALYFCASSVAGYNEQFFGPGTRLTVL.

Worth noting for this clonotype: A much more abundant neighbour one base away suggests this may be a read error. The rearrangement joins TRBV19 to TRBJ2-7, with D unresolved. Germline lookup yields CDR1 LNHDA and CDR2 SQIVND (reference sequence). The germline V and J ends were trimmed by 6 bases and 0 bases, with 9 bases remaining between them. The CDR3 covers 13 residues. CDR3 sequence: CASSAPCSYEQYF. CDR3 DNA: TGTGCCAGTAGCGCCCCGTGCTCCTACGAGCAGTACTTC.

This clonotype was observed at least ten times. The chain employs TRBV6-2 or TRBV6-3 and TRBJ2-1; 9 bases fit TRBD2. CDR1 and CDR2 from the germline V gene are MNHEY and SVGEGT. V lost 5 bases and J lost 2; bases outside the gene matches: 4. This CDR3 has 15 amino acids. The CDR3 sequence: CASSLSGGPYNEQFF. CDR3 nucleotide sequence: TGTGCCAGCAGTCTCAGCGGGGGGCCCTACAATGAGCAGTTCTTC.

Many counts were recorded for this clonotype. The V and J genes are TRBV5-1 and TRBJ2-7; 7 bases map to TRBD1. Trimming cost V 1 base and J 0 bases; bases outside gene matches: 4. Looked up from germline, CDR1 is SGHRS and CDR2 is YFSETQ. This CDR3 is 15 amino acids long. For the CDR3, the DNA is TGCGCCAGCAGCTTGAGGGACAGAGACTCCTACGAGCAGTACTTC. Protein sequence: CASSLRDRDSYEQYF.

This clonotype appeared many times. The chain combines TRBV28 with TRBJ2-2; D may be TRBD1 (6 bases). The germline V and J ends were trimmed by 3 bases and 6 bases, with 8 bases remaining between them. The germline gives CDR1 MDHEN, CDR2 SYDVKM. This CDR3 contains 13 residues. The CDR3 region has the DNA TGTGCCAGCAGTTTCAGGGGTCCCGGGGAGCTGTTTTTT. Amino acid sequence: CASSFRGPGELFF.

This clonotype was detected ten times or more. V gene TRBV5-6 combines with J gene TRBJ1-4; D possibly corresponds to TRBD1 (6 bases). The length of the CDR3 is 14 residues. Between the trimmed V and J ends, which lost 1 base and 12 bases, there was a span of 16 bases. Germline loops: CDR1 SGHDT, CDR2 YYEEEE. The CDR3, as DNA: TGTGCCAGCAGCTTGCCGGGGAGGAGGACAGAACTGTTTTTT. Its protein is CASSLPGRRTELFF.

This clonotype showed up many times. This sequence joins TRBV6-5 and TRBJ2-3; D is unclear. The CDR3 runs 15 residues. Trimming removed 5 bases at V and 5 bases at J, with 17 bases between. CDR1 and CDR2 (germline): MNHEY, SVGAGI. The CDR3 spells CASSRTLGVGDTQYF. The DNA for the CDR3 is TGTGCCAGCAGTCGGACCCTGGGCGTAGGAGATACGCAGTATTTT.

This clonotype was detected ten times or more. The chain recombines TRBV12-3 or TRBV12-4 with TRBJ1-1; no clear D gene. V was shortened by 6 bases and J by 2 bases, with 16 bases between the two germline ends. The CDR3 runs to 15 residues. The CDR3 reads CASSPDGVQNTEAFF. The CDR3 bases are TGTGCCAGCAGCCCCGACGGGGTTCAAAACACTGAAGCTTTCTTT.

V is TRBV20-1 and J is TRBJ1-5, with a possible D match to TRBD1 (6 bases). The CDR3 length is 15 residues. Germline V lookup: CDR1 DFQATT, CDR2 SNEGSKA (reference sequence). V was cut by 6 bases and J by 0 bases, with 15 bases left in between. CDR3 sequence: CSAQRTAYSNQPQHF. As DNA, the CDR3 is TGCAGTGCCCAGAGGACAGCTTATAGCAATCAGCCCCAGCATTTT.

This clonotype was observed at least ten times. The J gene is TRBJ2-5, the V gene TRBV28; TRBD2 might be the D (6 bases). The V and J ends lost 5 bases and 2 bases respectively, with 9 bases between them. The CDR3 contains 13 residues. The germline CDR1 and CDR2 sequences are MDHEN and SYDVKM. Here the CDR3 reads CASSRDFQETQYF. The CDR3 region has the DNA TGTGCCAGCAGTCGGGACTTTCAAGAGACCCAGTACTTC.

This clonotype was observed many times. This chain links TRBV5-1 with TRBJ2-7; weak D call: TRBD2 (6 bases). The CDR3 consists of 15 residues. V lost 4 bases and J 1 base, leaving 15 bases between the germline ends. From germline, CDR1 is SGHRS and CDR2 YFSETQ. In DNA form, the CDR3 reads TGCGCCAGCAGCCCACAGACTAGTAGGTCCTACGAGCAGTACTTC. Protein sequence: CASSPQTSRSYEQYF. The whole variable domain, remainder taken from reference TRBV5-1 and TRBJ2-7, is KAGVTQTPRYLIKTRGQQVTLSCSPISGHRSVSWYQQTPGQGLQFLFEYFSETQRNKGNFPGRFSGRQFSNSRSEMNVSTLELGDSALYLCASSPQTSRSYEQYFGPGTRLTVT.

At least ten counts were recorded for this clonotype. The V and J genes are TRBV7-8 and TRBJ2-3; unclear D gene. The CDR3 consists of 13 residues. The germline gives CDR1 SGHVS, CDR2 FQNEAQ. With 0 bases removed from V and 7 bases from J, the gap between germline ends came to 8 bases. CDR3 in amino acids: CASSLAAPHTQYF. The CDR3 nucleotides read TGTGCCAGCAGCTTAGCCGCCCCCCATACGCAGTATTTT.

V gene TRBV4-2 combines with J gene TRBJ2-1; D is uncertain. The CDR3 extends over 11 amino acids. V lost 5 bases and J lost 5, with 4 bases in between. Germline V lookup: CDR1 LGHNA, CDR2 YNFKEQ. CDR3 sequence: CASSAHNEQFF. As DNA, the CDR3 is TGTGCCAGCAGCGCACACAATGAGCAGTTCTTC.

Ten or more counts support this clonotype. The CDR3 spells CASSAPIWGRGVAEAFF. The CDR3 bases are TGTGCCAGCAGCGCACCGATCTGGGGCCGGGGGGTCGCTGAAGCTTTCTTT. The rearrangement joins TRBV11-1 to TRBJ1-1; a weak D match, TRBD1 (5 bases). Trimming shortened V by 5 bases and J by 6 bases, and 25 bases separated the two germline ends. This CDR3 has 17 amino acids. The V gene's germline CDR1 is SGHAT and CDR2 FQDESV (reference sequence). The complete variable domain, with remaining parts taken from reference TRBV11-1 and TRBJ1-1, reads EAEVAQSPRYKITEKSQAVAFWCDPISGHATLYWYRQILGQGPELLVQFQDESVVDDSQLPKDRFSAERLKGVDSTLKIQPAELGDSAMYLCASSAPIWGRGVAEAFFGQGTRLTVV.

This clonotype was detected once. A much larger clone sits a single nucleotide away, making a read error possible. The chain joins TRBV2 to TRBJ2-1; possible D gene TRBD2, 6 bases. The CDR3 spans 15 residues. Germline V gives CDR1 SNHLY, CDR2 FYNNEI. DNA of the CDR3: TGTGCCAGCACGGCCCATCGGGAGCCCCCCAATGAGGAGTTCTTC. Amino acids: CASTAHREPPNEEFF. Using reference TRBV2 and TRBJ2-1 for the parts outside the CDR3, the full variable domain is EPEVTQTPSHQVTQMGQEVILRCVPISNHLYFYWYRQILGQKVEFLVSFYNNEISEKSEIFDDQFSVERPDGSNFTLKIRSTKLEDSAMYFCASTAHREPPNEEFFGPGTRLTVL.

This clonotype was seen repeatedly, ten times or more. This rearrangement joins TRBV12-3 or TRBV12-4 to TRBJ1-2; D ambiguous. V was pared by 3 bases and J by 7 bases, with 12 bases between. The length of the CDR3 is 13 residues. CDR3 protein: CASSLEGFGGYTF. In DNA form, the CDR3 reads TGTGCCAGCAGTTTGGAAGGGTTTGGTGGCTACACCTTC.

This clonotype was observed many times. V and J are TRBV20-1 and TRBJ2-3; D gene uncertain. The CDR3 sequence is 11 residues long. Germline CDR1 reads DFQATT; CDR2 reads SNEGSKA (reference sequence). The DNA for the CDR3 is TGCAGCGCCCTGGTTAGTGGTACGCAGTATTTT. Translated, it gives CSALVSGTQYF.

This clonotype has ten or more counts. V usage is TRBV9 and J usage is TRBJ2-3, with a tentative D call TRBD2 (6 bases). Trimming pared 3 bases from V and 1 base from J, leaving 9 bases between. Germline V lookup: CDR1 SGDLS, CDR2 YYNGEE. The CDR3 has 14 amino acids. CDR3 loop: CASSAGTRTDTQYF. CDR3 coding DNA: TGTGCCAGCAGCGCGGGGACTCGCACAGATACGCAGTATTTT. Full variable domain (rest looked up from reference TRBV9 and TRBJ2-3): DSGVTQTPKHLITATGQRVTLRCSPRSGDLSVYWYQQSLDQGLQFLIQYYNGEERAKGNILERFSAQQFPDLHSELNLSSLELGDSALYFCASSAGTRTDTQYFGPGTRLTVL.

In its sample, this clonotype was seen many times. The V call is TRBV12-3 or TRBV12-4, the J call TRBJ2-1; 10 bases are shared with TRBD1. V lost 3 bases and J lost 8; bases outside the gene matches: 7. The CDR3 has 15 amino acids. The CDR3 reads CASSFAGQGWDEQFF. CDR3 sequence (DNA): TGTGCCAGCAGTTTTGCGGGACAGGGGTGGGATGAGCAGTTCTTC.